This record concerns one T cell receptor beta chain sequence. The target of this receptor is not known. One base away there is no much larger clone; base qualities are not given. The data stem from a study of blood T cell repertoires in COVID-19 (dated by TCRdb to the early 2020s). With respect to the entire study: Samples from collaborators originated in the United States, Italy and Spain and spanned both the acute and convalescent phases of COVID-19. The repertoires were released in a freely available public database meant as a resource for research on the immune response to SARS-CoV-2. Samples came from the ongoing ImmuneRACE study (first 160 participants) plus 1,254 subjects from 6 global collaborators. A de-identified subject ID, COVID-19 status, age in years and sex were almost always included in the sample metadata. The prospective study material was composed of cDNA or gDNA derived from T cells, B-cell-depleted T cells, or PBMCs. Where available, HLA class I and class II types were obtained from metadata supplied by the sample provider rather than from assay-based typing. Subjects who had been exposed to COVID-19, were actively infected with it, or had recovered from it provided the deeply sampled blood TCRbeta repertoires that made up the dataset.

CDR1 SGHNT and CDR2 YENEEA are derived from the germline V gene. Relative to germline, V is missing 4 bases and J is missing 5 bases, with 4 bases of the junction outside any gene match. The CDR3 spans 14 residues, from the cysteine through the phenylalanine. CDR3 DNA only is kept here, 42 bases in frame from base 1. TCRbeta CDR3 regions were amplified from genomic DNA by means of the immunoSEQ Assay, a bias-controlled multiplex PCR. In the original analysis: The number of nucleated cells in each sample was estimated by amplification of reference gene primers within the assay. To quantify the absolute abundance of each unique TCRbeta CDR3 rearrangement, sequence reads were collapsed and filtered. For each sample, productive Simpson clonality was calculated as the square root of Simpson's diversity index across productive rearrangements. This is the immuneACCESS table as TCRdb keeps it, with only in-frame sequences that have V and J called. A part of the clones is gone; compared with another copy, unresolved V genes explain less than half, and the rest is unexplained. V and J calls and clone size are as listed in that table; D and trimming were resolved from the DNA. The sample table contains approximately 200,000 clones; only one count was recorded for roughly four fifths of them. About an eighth of the sample comes from the top ten.

The paper as a whole reports these results and caveats: The quantity of clinical and demographic metadata differed by source and by participant and was supplied without curation.

Participants in the prospective study were enrolled through a virtual design, were aged roughly 18 to 100 years, and lived in roughly 24 United States geographic areas. Cohort assignment in the prospective study relied on participant-reported clinical history from a screening survey and a study questionnaire. Recovered participants in ImmuneRACE Cohort 3 were defined by two consecutive negative NP/OP PCR tests, clearance by a healthcare professional, or resolution of symptoms. In the prospective study, whole blood, serum and a nasopharyngeal or oropharyngeal swab were collected from each participant by mobile phlebotomists. Over a 2-month period, participants in the prospective study had the option of providing additional blood draws and questionnaires. Before DNA extraction, prospective study blood samples were shipped either frozen or at room temperature.

The V gene is TRBV11-3 and the J gene is TRBJ1-5; the junction holds 8 bases that match TRBD1. Input material: PBMCs or T cells enriched from blood (not recorded which). The TCR sequence derives from a man aged 35 to 55 who had recovered from COVID-19. Read as DNA, the sequence is TGTGCCAGCAGCTGGACAGGGCAACATCAGCCCCAGCATTTT. Its translation is CASSWTGQHQPQHF.